A single sample gave rise to the 10 T cell receptor beta chains below, sequenced in a study of blood T cells in healthy people across ages. A sample-barcoded 5' primer and a J-beta primer mix were used in a second PCR of about 7 to 11 cycles. A single record per CDR3 protein comes from TCRdb applying MiXCR to the 5' RACE reads. The sample lists roughly 1,500,000 distinct CDR3 sequences, about 43% seen once, with roughly 7.7% in the top ten. Sequences were obtained from blood. The receptors shown here come from a woman in her late teens or twenties in good health.

The CDR3 DNA is TGTGCCAGCTCACCGGGGCAGGTTACCTATGGCTACACCTTC. Encoded protein: CASSPGQVTYGYTF. The V gene is TRBV18, the J gene TRBJ1-2, with a weak D call TRBD1 (5 bases). Germline-derived CDR1 and CDR2 are KGHSH and LQKENI. Trimming left V 3 bases short and J 4 bases short, with 12 bases between. This CDR3 contains 14 residues.

The chain links TRBV28 to TRBJ2-3, with D perhaps matching TRBD1 or TRBD2 (5 bases each). V shed 7 bases and J shed 1 base, with 15 bases lying between them. CDR1 and CDR2 (germline): MDHEN, SYDVKM. The CDR3 has 15 residues. The CDR3 coding sequence is TGTGCCAGCAACACCGGGACCCTCGGCACAGATACGCAGTATTTT. Translated, it gives CASNTGTLGTDTQYF. Looking up the rest from reference TRBV28 and TRBJ2-3 gives the full variable domain: DVKVTQSSRYLVKRTGEKVFLECVQDMDHENMFWYRQDPGLGLRLIYFSYDVKMKEKGDIPEGYSVSREKKERFSLILESASTNQTSMYLCASNTGTLGTDTQYFGPGTRLTVL.

The chain recombines TRBV7-9 with TRBJ2-1, with D possibly matching TRBD2 (6 bases). The V gene lost 5 bases and the J gene lost 13 bases, with 18 bases spanning the gap. Germline CDR1 is SEHNR and CDR2 is FQNEAQ (reference sequence). This CDR3 region has 13 residues. Written as DNA, the CDR3 is TGTGCCAGCAGCCCGGGAGCCGGGGAGACCCAGTTCTTC. Amino acids: CASSPGAGETQFF.

This clonotype was detected only a few times. The CDR3 is CASSPRQGLETQYF. The CDR3 nucleotides are TGTGCCAGCAGCCCTCGGCAGGGATTGGAGACCCAGTACTTC. V usage is TRBV12-3 or TRBV12-4 and J usage is TRBJ2-5, with TRBD1 as a possible D gene (5 bases). The CDR3 has 14 residues. V lost 6 bases and J 5 bases, leaving 16 bases between the germline ends.

This clonotype was seen more than once but under ten times. The J gene is TRBJ1-2, the V gene TRBV9; D gene uncertain. The CDR3 runs 12 residues. Deletions cut 4 bases from V and 8 bases from J, with 12 bases between. The germline CDR1 and CDR2 sequences are SGDLS and YYNGEE. Here the CDR3 DNA reads TGTGCCAGCAGCTCCGTCTCGGCCGGCTACACCTTC. It codes for CASSSVSAGYTF.

This clonotype was counted a few times. The rearrangement uses TRBV20-1 and TRBJ1-1; 7 nucleotides agree with TRBD1. V lost 5 bases to trimming and J lost 0 bases; unmatched junction nucleotides: 9. Germline V gene sequence: CDR1 DFQATT, CDR2 SNEGSKA (reference sequence). The CDR3 runs to 15 residues. The CDR3 bases are TGCAGTGCTCCGGCCGGGGGACAGATGAACACTGAAGCTTTCTTT. This translates into CSAPAGGQMNTEAFF.

This clonotype has only a few counts. This chain uses TRBV12-3 or TRBV12-4 with TRBJ1-1; TRBD1 aligns across 7 bases. This CDR3 has 11 amino acids. Trimming removed 6 bases from V and 11 bases from J; junction bases left unmatched: 6. The CDR3 spells CASSTTGRAFF. The CDR3 DNA is TGTGCCAGCAGCACGACAGGGAGGGCTTTCTTT.

This clonotype was recorded a few times. The chain employs TRBV20-1 and TRBJ1-5, with TRBD1 matching over 8 bases. This CDR3 is built from 13 residues. Per the germline V gene, CDR1 is DFQATT and CDR2 is SNEGSKA (reference sequence). The V gene end was trimmed by 5 bases and the J gene end by 3 bases; junction bases not matched to a gene: 3. CDR3: CSAGTGANQPQHF. In DNA, the CDR3 is TGCAGTGCTGGGACAGGAGCCAATCAGCCCCAGCATTTT.

This clonotype was counted at least ten times. The chain employs TRBV7-2 and TRBJ2-3, with D possibly TRBD2 on 6 matching bases. The CDR3 extends over 14 amino acids. CDR1 is SGHTA and CDR2 is FQGNSA in the germline V gene. Trimming stripped 1 base from V and 4 bases from J, with 9 bases between. The CDR3 DNA reads as TGTGCCAGCAGCTTAGTCCGGGAGTCAGATACGCAGTATTTT. Encoded protein: CASSLVRESDTQYF.

This clonotype was seen a few times. The chain joins TRBV20-1 to TRBJ2-1; 14 bases map to TRBD2. The CDR3 is made up of 16 amino acids. Germline CDR1 DFQATT, CDR2 SNEGSKA (reference sequence). The ends lost 5 bases at V and 7 bases at J; junction bases unmatched: 10. CDR3 in amino acids: CSAPNTGLAGVNEQFF. CDR3 DNA sequence: TGCAGTGCTCCTAACACGGGACTAGCGGGAGTTAATGAGCAGTTCTTC.